This TCR beta chain was recorded in a study of blood T cell repertoires in COVID-19 (dated by TCRdb to between 2020 and 2021). Context from the whole study: Samples covering the acute and convalescent phases of COVID-19 were provided by collaborators in the United States, Italy and Spain. The prospective study material was composed of cDNA or gDNA derived from T cells, B-cell-depleted T cells, or PBMCs. Deeply sampled blood TCRbeta repertoires from subjects exposed to, actively infected with, or recovered from COVID-19 were included in the dataset. The repertoires were released in a freely available public database intended as a resource for research on the immune response to SARS-CoV-2. Samples were obtained from the ongoing ImmuneRACE study (first 160 participants) and from some 1,200 subjects provided by 6 global collaborators. Nearly every sample came with metadata listing a de-identified subject ID, COVID-19 status, age in years and sex. Where available, HLA class I and class II types were obtained from metadata supplied by the sample provider rather than from assay-based typing.

Another Seattle source contributed samples from volunteer blood donors who had recovered from COVID-19. Whole blood was collected in K2EDTA tubes by collaborating institutions according to the institutions' own protocols. For TCRbeta analysis, collaborator samples were shipped as frozen whole blood, as isolated PBMCs, or as DNA extracted from either sample type. TCRbeta CDR3 regions were amplified from genomic DNA by means of the immunoSEQ Assay, a bias-controlled multiplex PCR. For the original study's pipeline: Nucleated cell counts per sample were estimated from amplification of reference gene primers within the assay. To quantify the absolute abundance of each unique TCRbeta CDR3 rearrangement, sequence reads were collapsed and filtered. Productive Simpson clonality was computed per sample as the square root of Simpson's diversity index over productive rearrangements. TCRdb took over this immuneACCESS table, retaining in-frame rearrangements with V and J assigned. Such tables are incomplete; in checked studies, under half of the missing clones stem from an unresolved V gene, and the remainder is unexplained. Clone size and the V and J calls come from that table; the DNA yielded D and trimming. The sample includes about 300,000 clones, with roughly nine tenths observed a single time. Clones ranked in the top ten supply about 6% of the sample.

For this clone: Its antigen is unknown. Within one base of it there is no much larger clone, and no base qualities were kept.

Paper-wide results and their limitations: How much clinical and demographic metadata was included differed by source and by participant, and the metadata was provided uncurated.

The germline V gene (reference sequence) specifies MNHEY as CDR1 and SMNVEV as CDR2. V loses 5 bases at its end and J loses 3 bases; junction bases beyond the gene matches: 6. CDR3 length: 14 amino acids, cysteine to phenylalanine. This entry keeps only the CDR3 DNA: 42 bases, framed from base 1. What was sequenced was peripheral blood. The sequence links TRBV27 to TRBJ2-7; TRBD2 aligns with 8 central bases. This receptor was identified in a man between 18 and 35 years old who had recovered from COVID-19. The CDR3 protein is CASSITSGGYEQYF. The DNA sequence is as follows: TGTGCCAGCAGTATCACTAGCGGAGGCTACGAGCAGTACTTC.